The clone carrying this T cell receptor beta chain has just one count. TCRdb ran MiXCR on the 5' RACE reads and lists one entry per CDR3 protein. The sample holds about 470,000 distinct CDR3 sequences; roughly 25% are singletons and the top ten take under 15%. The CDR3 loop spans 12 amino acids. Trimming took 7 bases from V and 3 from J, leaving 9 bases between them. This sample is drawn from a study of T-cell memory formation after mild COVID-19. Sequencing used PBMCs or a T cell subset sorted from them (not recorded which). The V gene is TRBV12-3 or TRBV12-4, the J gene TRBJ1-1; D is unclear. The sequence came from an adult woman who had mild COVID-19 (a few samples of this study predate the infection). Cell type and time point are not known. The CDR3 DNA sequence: TGTGCCAGCATCCCCGCAGACACTGAAGCTTTCTTT. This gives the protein CASIPADTEAFF.